These T cell receptor beta chains were read from a single sample in a study of blood T cell repertoires in COVID-19. The assay was immunoSEQ multiplex PCR, and TCRdb's table has in-frame clones only and misses some. The table lists about 210,000 clones, 70% to 90% of them singletons, with 4.3% in the top ten. The sequenced sample consisted of PBMCs or T cells enriched from blood (not recorded which). These receptor sequences come from a man aged 30 to 45 with acute COVID-19. Both conserved end residues are part of each CDR3. A D gene is named only where the DNA matches it firmly. A row's size may be missing; if present it is once, few, many or a size class.

J: TRBJ2-3
length: 17
V: TRBV9
size: -
D: -
CDR3: CASSEARTIELTDTQYF
DNA: TGTGCCAGCAGCGAGGCACGGACAATCGAACTCACAGATACGCAGTATTTT

J: TRBJ2-3
length: 14
V: TRBV6-4
size: -
D: TRBD2
CDR3: CASSDSGGADTQYF
DNA: TGTGCCAGCAGTGACAGCGGGGGGGCAGATACGCAGTATTTT

J: TRBJ2-7
length: 14
V: TRBV28
size: -
D: -
CDR3: CASATGGADYEQYF
DNA: TGTGCCAGCGCAACGGGGGGCGCGGATTACGAGCAGTACTTC

J: TRBJ2-2
length: 16
V: TRBV5-4
size: -
D: -
CDR3: CASSLARGMGTGELFF
DNA: TGTGCCAGCAGCTTGGCCCGGGGAATGGGGACCGGGGAGCTGTTTTTT

J: TRBJ1-1
length: 14
V: TRBV7-9
size: -
D: -
CDR3: CASSPTDGNTEAFF
DNA: TGTGCCAGCAGCCCCACAGACGGGAACACTGAAGCTTTCTTT

J: TRBJ2-3
length: 14
V: TRBV5-1
size: -
D: TRBD1
CDR3: CASTTGSPADTQYF
DNA: TGCGCCAGCACGACAGGGTCGCCGGCAGATACGCAGTATTTT

J: TRBJ2-7
length: 18
V: TRBV3-1/TRBV3-2
size: -
D: TRBD2
CDR3: CASSQYGTSGGSRNEQYF
DNA: TGTGCCAGCAGCCAATACGGGACTAGCGGGGGATCTCGAAACGAGCAGTACTTC

J: TRBJ2-5
length: 12
V: TRBV6-8
size: -
D: -
CDR3: CASSSGSAAQYF
DNA: TGTGCCAGCAGTTCGGGATCTGCGGCCCAGTACTTC

J: TRBJ1-6
length: 14
V: TRBV6-1
size: -
D: -
CDR3: CASSETWGGSPLHF
DNA: TGTGCCAGCAGTGAAACGTGGGGCGGTTCACCCCTCCACTTT

J: TRBJ1-2
length: 13
V: TRBV12-3/TRBV12-4
size: few
D: -
CDR3: CASSFGPTYGYTF
DNA: TGTGCCAGCAGTTTTGGGCCTACCTATGGCTACACCTTC

J: TRBJ1-1
length: 13
V: TRBV11-3
size: -
D: -
CDR3: CASSSRLGTEAFF
DNA: TGTGCCAGCAGCTCCAGGTTGGGCACTGAAGCTTTCTTT

J: TRBJ2-3
length: 17
V: TRBV5-1
size: -
D: TRBD2
CDR3: CASSFRLAGESTDTQYF
DNA: TGCGCCAGCAGCTTCAGACTAGCGGGGGAATCAACAGATACGCAGTATTTT

J: TRBJ2-1
length: 19
V: TRBV4-2
size: -
D: TRBD2
CDR3: CASSQDTPWTSGLFNEQFF
DNA: TGTGCCAGCAGCCAAGATACCCCATGGACTAGCGGATTATTCAATGAGCAGTTCTTC

J: TRBJ2-3
length: 12
V: TRBV5-1
size: -
D: -
CDR3: CASRKDIDTQYF
DNA: TGCGCCAGCAGGAAGGACATAGATACGCAGTATTTT

J: TRBJ1-4
length: 14
V: TRBV28
size: -
D: -
CDR3: CASSRQWNYEKLFF
DNA: TGTGCCAGCAGTCGACAGTGGAACTATGAAAAACTGTTTTTT

J: TRBJ2-7
length: 15
V: TRBV7-9
size: -
D: TRBD1
CDR3: CASSLSAGGSYEQYF
DNA: TGTGCCAGCAGCTTATCGGCAGGGGGATCCTACGAGCAGTACTTC

J: TRBJ1-2
length: 11
V: TRBV12-3/TRBV12-4
size: -
D: -
CDR3: CASSFGRGYTF
DNA: TGTGCCAGCAGTTTCGGTAGAGGCTACACCTTC

J: TRBJ2-7
length: 14
V: TRBV10-3
size: -
D: -
CDR3: CAISGAGGSYEQYF
DNA: TGTGCCATCAGTGGTGCCGGAGGCTCCTACGAGCAGTACTTC

J: TRBJ1-2
length: 17
V: TRBV28
size: -
D: -
CDR3: CASSPLGAGEPAGGYTF
DNA: TGTGCCAGCAGTCCCCTCGGGGCGGGTGAGCCAGCGGGTGGCTACACCTTC

J: TRBJ2-1
length: 17
V: TRBV11-3
size: -
D: TRBD2
CDR3: CASSPIGRGPSDNEQFF
DNA: TGTGCCAGCAGCCCTATCGGGAGGGGACCCTCCGACAATGAGCAGTTCTTC

J: TRBJ2-5
length: 13
V: TRBV11-2
size: -
D: TRBD2
CDR3: CASSAWGGETQYF
DNA: TGTGCCAGCAGCGCCTGGGGGGGGGAGACCCAGTACTTC

J: TRBJ1-2
length: 16
V: TRBV10-3
size: -
D: TRBD1
CDR3: CAIRPGQGGTGYGYTF
DNA: TGTGCCATCAGGCCGGGACAGGGAGGGACCGGGTATGGCTACACCTTC

J: TRBJ1-2
length: 14
V: TRBV6-5
size: -
D: -
CDR3: CASTSRLKNYGYTF
DNA: TGTGCCAGCACTTCAAGACTCAAGAACTATGGCTACACCTTC

J: TRBJ2-6
length: 15
V: TRBV28
size: -
D: -
CDR3: CASSLARFGANVLTF
DNA: TGTGCCAGCAGTTTAGCGAGGTTTGGGGCCAACGTCCTGACTTTC

J: TRBJ1-6
length: 14
V: TRBV9
size: many
D: -
CDR3: CASSVTGLDSPLHF
DNA: TGTGCCAGCAGCGTCACAGGGTTGGATTCACCCCTCCACTTT

J: TRBJ1-4
length: 16
V: TRBV15
size: -
D: TRBD1
CDR3: CATSRDPQGIKEKLFF
DNA: TGTGCCACCAGCAGAGATCCACAGGGGATTAAAGAAAAACTGTTTTTT

J: TRBJ1-2
length: 13
V: TRBV27
size: once
D: -
CDR3: CASSESLGGGYTF
DNA: TGTGCCAGCAGTGAATCTTTAGGGGGAGGCTACACCTTC

J: TRBJ2-1
length: 16
V: TRBV7-9
size: many
D: TRBD1
CDR3: CASSLVTGQGADEQFF
DNA: TGTGCCAGCAGCTTAGTAACGGGACAGGGGGCCGATGAGCAGTTCTTC

J: TRBJ1-3
length: 16
V: TRBV2
size: -
D: -
CDR3: CASSEGGLNSGNTIYF
DNA: TGTGCCAGCAGTGAAGGGGGCCTGAACTCTGGAAACACCATATATTTT

J: TRBJ2-2
length: 17
V: TRBV5-1
size: few
D: TRBD2
CDR3: CASSLRTSGPNTGELFF
DNA: TGCGCCAGCAGCCTAAGGACTAGCGGCCCCAACACCGGGGAGCTGTTTTTT

J: TRBJ1-2
length: 14
V: TRBV3-1/TRBV3-2
size: -
D: TRBD1
CDR3: CASSQATGGGGYTF
DNA: TGTGCCAGCAGCCAAGCCACAGGGGGCGGAGGCTACACCTTC

J: TRBJ2-5
length: 13
V: TRBV7-3
size: -
D: -
CDR3: CASSLGVWETQYF
DNA: TGTGCCAGCAGCTTAGGAGTTTGGGAGACCCAGTACTTC

J: TRBJ1-2
length: 13
V: TRBV5-6
size: -
D: TRBD1
CDR3: CASSLDRGYGYTF
DNA: TGTGCCAGCAGCTTGGACAGGGGGTATGGCTACACCTTC

J: TRBJ2-2
length: 17
V: TRBV7-9
size: -
D: TRBD2
CDR3: CASSGSLAGPNTGELFF
DNA: TGTGCCAGCAGCGGCTCTCTAGCGGGGCCGAACACCGGGGAGCTGTTTTTT

J: TRBJ1-4
length: 16
V: TRBV5-6
size: -
D: TRBD1
CDR3: CASSYTGVATNEKLFF
DNA: TGTGCCAGCAGTTATACAGGGGTAGCAACTAATGAAAAACTGTTTTTT

J: TRBJ1-4
length: 15
V: TRBV5-5
size: -
D: -
CDR3: CASSRPGEVGEKLFF
DNA: TGTGCCAGCAGCCGCCCCGGGGAAGTAGGTGAAAAACTGTTTTTT

J: TRBJ2-7
length: 15
V: TRBV20-1
size: once
D: TRBD2
CDR3: CSASSSGALSYEQYF
DNA: TGCAGTGCTAGTTCTAGCGGTGCACTCTCCTACGAGCAGTACTTC

J: TRBJ2-3
length: 15
V: TRBV2
size: -
D: TRBD1
CDR3: CASSGGQSYTDTQYF
DNA: TGTGCCAGCAGTGGGGGACAGAGTTACACAGATACGCAGTATTTT

J: TRBJ1-5
length: 14
V: TRBV28
size: few
D: -
CDR3: CASSLNRQGQPQHF
DNA: TGTGCCAGCAGTTTAAACAGGCAAGGGCAGCCCCAGCATTTT

J: TRBJ1-2
length: 14
V: TRBV7-2
size: -
D: TRBD1
CDR3: CASSLASDRVGYTF
DNA: TGTGCCAGCAGCTTAGCTTCGGACAGGGTCGGCTACACCTTC

J: TRBJ2-5
length: 12
V: TRBV3-1/TRBV3-2
size: -
D: -
CDR3: CASSQRGETQYF
DNA: TGTGCCAGCAGCCAACGAGGAGAGACCCAGTACTTC

J: TRBJ1-2
length: 15
V: TRBV5-1
size: -
D: TRBD1
CDR3: CASSPGQAKLYGYTF
DNA: TGCGCCAGCAGCCCGGGACAGGCAAAACTTTATGGCTACACCTTC

J: TRBJ2-5
length: 11
V: TRBV3-1/TRBV3-2
size: few
D: TRBD1
CDR3: CASRHTGEWYF
DNA: TGTGCCAGCAGGCATACAGGGGAGTGGTACTTC

J: TRBJ1-1
length: 13
V: TRBV27
size: -
D: -
CDR3: CASNTAENTEAFF
DNA: TGTGCCAGCAACACAGCAGAGAACACTGAAGCTTTCTTT

J: TRBJ1-1
length: 11
V: TRBV12-3/TRBV12-4
size: -
D: -
CDR3: CASTAGGEAFF
DNA: TGTGCCAGCACCGCCGGGGGGGAAGCTTTCTTT

J: TRBJ2-1
length: 16
V: TRBV5-1
size: once
D: TRBD2
CDR3: CASSLGLAGVYNEQFF
DNA: TGCGCCAGCAGCTTGGGACTAGCGGGGGTCTACAATGAGCAGTTCTTC

J: TRBJ1-1
length: 15
V: TRBV4-1
size: -
D: -
CDR3: CASSQGWTPQAEAFF
DNA: TGCGCCAGCAGCCAAGGGTGGACCCCACAGGCGGAAGCTTTCTTT

J: TRBJ1-6
length: 14
V: TRBV3-1/TRBV3-2
size: -
D: TRBD1
CDR3: CASSRDRDNSPLHF
DNA: TGTGCCAGCAGCCGGGACAGGGATAATTCACCCCTCCACTTT

J: TRBJ1-5
length: 15
V: TRBV6-1
size: -
D: -
CDR3: CASSERGGGNQPQHF
DNA: TGTGCCAGCAGTGAAAGGGGGGGTGGCAATCAGCCCCAGCATTTT

J: TRBJ2-5
length: 16
V: TRBV3-1/TRBV3-2
size: few
D: -
CDR3: CASSQGSLLRWETQYF
DNA: TGTGCCAGCAGCCAAGGGAGTCTGCTAAGGTGGGAGACCCAGTACTTC

J: TRBJ1-5
length: 14
V: TRBV9
size: few
D: -
CDR3: CASSVGGDAQPQHF
DNA: TGTGCCAGCAGCGTCGGAGGGGATGCTCAGCCCCAGCATTTT

J: TRBJ1-2
length: 12
V: TRBV6-4
size: once
D: -
CDR3: CASIGAHYGYTF
DNA: TGTGCCAGCATTGGAGCGCACTATGGCTACACCTTC